What follows are 5 T cell receptor beta chains derived from one specimen sequenced in a study of cytomegalovirus exposure and HLA in healthy donors. The PCR used 60 Vbeta and 13 Jbeta primers. Only in-frame clones appear in the TCRdb table, and some are missing; sequencing was by immunoSEQ multiplex PCR. The sample records about 200,000 clones, around 83% being singletons. The source material was PBMCs. The receptor source for this set is a girl aged 5-17 years in good health and CMV-seronegative.

J is TRBJ1-3 and V is TRBV6-1; D uncertain. CDR1 and CDR2 from the germline V gene are MNHNS and SASEGT. CDR3 size: 13 residues. Trimming pared 4 bases from V and 0 bases from J, leaving 4 bases between. CDR3 bases: TGTGCCAGCAGTGCAGTCTCTGGAAACACCATATATTTT. Amino acids: CASSAVSGNTIYF.

The chain couples TRBV5-1 to TRBJ2-7; 7 bases map to TRBD1. The V segment lost 3 bases and the J segment 2 bases; nucleotides outside the gene matches: 5. The CDR3 covers 14 residues. The germline CDR1 and CDR2 sequences are SGHRS and YFSETQ. The CDR3 coding sequence is TGCGCCAGCAGCTCAAAGACAGGGACCTACGAGCAGTACTTC. It specifies CASSSKTGTYEQYF.

The genes are TRBV27 and TRBJ2-2, with D hard to call. This CDR3 is built from 13 residues. Germline V gene data show CDR1 as MNHEY and CDR2 as SMNVEV (reference sequence). Trimming removed 3 bases from V and 4 bases from J, with 6 bases in between. Here the CDR3 reads CASSFSRTGELFF. As DNA, the CDR3 is TGTGCCAGCAGTTTCAGTCGCACCGGGGAGCTGTTTTTT.

This clone was counted a few times. The chain combines TRBV6-6 with TRBJ2-3; TRBD2 matches at 10 bases. Germline CDR1 and CDR2: MNHNY and SVGAGI (reference sequence). V trimming: 4 bases; J trimming: 0 bases; junction bases outside the gene matches: 4. The CDR3 is 16 residues long. The CDR3 sequence: CASSSLAGGSTDTQYF. CDR3 nucleotides: TGTGCCAGCAGTTCTTTAGCGGGGGGTAGCACAGATACGCAGTATTTT.

The chain has TRBV9 and TRBJ1-1; a weak D match, TRBD1 (5 bases). CDR3 length: 14 amino acids. Between the trimmed V and J ends, which lost 3 bases and 4 bases, there was a span of 13 bases. Germline assignment: CDR1 SGDLS and CDR2 YYNGEE. DNA for the CDR3: TGTGCCAGCAGCGCCCGTCCGGGGGGCACTGAAGCTTTCTTT. This encodes CASSARPGGTEAFF.